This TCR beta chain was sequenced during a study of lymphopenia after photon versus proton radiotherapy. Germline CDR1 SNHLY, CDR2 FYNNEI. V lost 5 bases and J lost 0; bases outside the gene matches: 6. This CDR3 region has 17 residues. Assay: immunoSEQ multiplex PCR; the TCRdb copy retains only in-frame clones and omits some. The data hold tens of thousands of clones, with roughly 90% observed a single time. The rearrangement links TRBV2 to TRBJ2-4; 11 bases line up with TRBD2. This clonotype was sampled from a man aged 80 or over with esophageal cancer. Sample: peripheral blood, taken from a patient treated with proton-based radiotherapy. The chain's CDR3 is CASSKRLAGLAKNIQYF. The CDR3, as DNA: TGTGCCAGCAGTAAAAGACTAGCGGGACTAGCCAAAAACATTCAGTACTTC.